The 11 T cell receptor beta chains below were found in one sample sequenced in a study of blood T cell repertoires in COVID-19. The data were produced by immunoSEQ multiplex PCR, yet TCRdb's version contains in-frame clones alone and is incomplete. The data contain about 150,000 clones, approximately 82% of them singletons. Sequencing was performed on peripheral blood. These receptors were obtained from a human donor with acute or convalescent COVID-19. The donor label of this sample is uncertain.

The chain's CDR3 is CASERAGGPHEQFF. In nucleotides, the CDR3 is TGTGCCAGTGAGAGAGCGGGGGGGCCCCATGAGCAGTTCTTC. This chain joins TRBV19 and TRBJ2-1; 10 bases line up with TRBD2. CDR1 and CDR2 from the germline V gene are LNHDA and SQIVND (reference sequence). The CDR3 runs to 14 residues. V dropped 8 bases and J dropped 8; count of bases not matched to a gene: 9.

V gene TRBV7-2 combines with J gene TRBJ2-4; D is perhaps TRBD1 (6 bases). The CDR3 length is 14 residues. V was trimmed by 5 bases and J by 4 bases, leaving 12 bases between them. Per germline, CDR1 SGHTA and CDR2 FQGNSA. In DNA form, the CDR3 reads TGTGCCAGCAGCCCTGGGACACTAAAAAACATTCAGTACTTC. Translation: CASSPGTLKNIQYF.

The chain employs TRBV30 and TRBJ1-5; D is undetermined. The CDR3 covers 13 residues. The V gene's germline CDR1 is GTSNPN and CDR2 SVGIG (reference sequence). The V end was cut by 2 bases, the J end by 6 bases, with 11 bases between. The CDR3 sequence is CAWSKWEAQPQHF. CDR3 DNA: TGTGCCTGGAGTAAGTGGGAGGCTCAGCCCCAGCATTTT.

The chain has TRBV27 and TRBJ1-4; D is unclear. V lost 5 bases to trimming and J lost 2 bases, with 12 bases between them. In germline, CDR1 is MNHEY, CDR2 SMNVEV (reference sequence). CDR3 length equals 15 residues. The CDR3 spells CASSQVGATNEKLFF. CDR3 nucleotides: TGTGCCAGCAGTCAGGTTGGTGCGACTAATGAAAAACTGTTTTTT.

The chain combines TRBV6-4 with TRBJ2-3; 13 bases match TRBD2. Trimming removed 2 bases from V and 6 bases from J; junction bases left unmatched: 8. From germline, CDR1 is MRHNA and CDR2 SNTAGT. The CDR3 consists of 17 residues. The CDR3 DNA reads as TGTGCCAGCAGTGACCCCCGGACTAGCGGGGGCCGGGATACGCAGTATTTT. This translates into CASSDPRTSGGRDTQYF.

The sample holds one count of this clone. The genes are TRBV5-1 and TRBJ1-6; a possible D gene is TRBD1 (6 bases). Germline V gene data show CDR1 as SGHRS and CDR2 as YFSETQ. V was clipped by 3 bases and J by 0 bases, with 10 bases between them. The CDR3 consists of 16 residues. This CDR3 is CASSSGQLSYNSPLHF. The CDR3, as DNA: TGCGCCAGCAGCTCAGGACAGCTCTCCTATAATTCACCCCTCCACTTT.

The CDR3 DNA is TGTGCCTGGTCACAGGCAACGAACACTGAAGCTTTCTTT. This gives the protein CAWSQATNTEAFF. The chain carries TRBV30 and TRBJ1-1; D may be TRBD1 (5 bases). Deletions cut 5 bases from V and 1 base from J, with 11 bases between. The germline CDR1 and CDR2 sequences are GTSNPN and SVGIG (reference sequence). The CDR3 loop spans 13 amino acids.

This clone was detected only a few times. The chain recombines TRBV6-2 or TRBV6-3 with TRBJ1-1; no definite D call. The CDR3 extends over 13 amino acids. Per the germline V gene, CDR1 is MNHEY and CDR2 is SVGEGT. V lost 3 bases and J lost 4, with 9 bases in between. CDR3 region: CASSYFRGTEAFF. CDR3 bases: TGTGCCAGCAGTTATTTTCGCGGCACTGAAGCTTTCTTT.

J is TRBJ1-2 and V is TRBV7-2; tentatively, D is TRBD1 (5 bases). CDR1 is SGHTA, CDR2 FQGNSA, per germline. The germline V and J ends were trimmed by 1 base and 4 bases, with 13 bases remaining between them. The CDR3 consists of 15 residues. The CDR3 is CASSLEGQGGYGYTF. In DNA, the CDR3 is TGTGCCAGCAGCTTAGAAGGTCAGGGTGGCTATGGCTACACCTTC.

The rearrangement joins TRBV2 to TRBJ2-1; 9 bases fit TRBD1. Looked up from germline, CDR1 is SNHLY and CDR2 is FYNNEI. V shed 6 bases and J 8 bases; nucleotides not matched to a gene: 14. The CDR3 covers 16 residues. The CDR3 spells CASRRNRAGQGHEQFF. The CDR3 DNA is TGTGCCAGCAGAAGAAATCGTGCGGGACAGGGCCATGAGCAGTTCTTC.

Notes on this clone: One junction end disagrees with the germline gene, perhaps due to a read error. The chain uses TRBV28 and TRBJ1-2; D might be TRBD1 (6 bases). CDR1 is MDHEN, CDR2 SYDVKM, per germline. This CDR3 is 13 amino acids long. The DNA for the CDR3 is TGTGCCAGCAGTTCATGGGACAACTACGGCTACACCTTC. As protein: CASSSWDNYGYTF.